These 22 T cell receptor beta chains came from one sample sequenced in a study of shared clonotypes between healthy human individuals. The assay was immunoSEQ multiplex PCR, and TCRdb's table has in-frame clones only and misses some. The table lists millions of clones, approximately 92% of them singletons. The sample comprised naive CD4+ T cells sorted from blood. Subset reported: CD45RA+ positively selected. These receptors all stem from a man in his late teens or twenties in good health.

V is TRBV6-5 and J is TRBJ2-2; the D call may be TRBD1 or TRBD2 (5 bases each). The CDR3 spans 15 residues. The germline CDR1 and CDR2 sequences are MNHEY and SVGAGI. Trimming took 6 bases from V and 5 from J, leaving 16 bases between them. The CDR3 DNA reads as TGTGCCAGCAGCTTTCGGGATGGGGGAACCGGGGAGCTGTTTTTT. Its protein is CASSFRDGGTGELFF.

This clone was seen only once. CDR3 loop: CASSGEAFF. As DNA, the CDR3 is TGTGCCAGCAGCGGAGAAGCTTTCTTT. The rearrangement links TRBV6-6 to TRBJ1-1; D is uncertain. This CDR3 has 9 residues. Trimming stripped 6 bases from V and 8 bases from J, with 4 bases between. CDR1 is MNHNY and CDR2 is SVGAGI in the germline V gene (reference sequence).

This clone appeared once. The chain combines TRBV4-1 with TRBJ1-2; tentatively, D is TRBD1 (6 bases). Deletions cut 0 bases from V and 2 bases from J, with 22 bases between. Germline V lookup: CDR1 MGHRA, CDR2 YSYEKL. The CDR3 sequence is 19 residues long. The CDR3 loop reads CASSQEEWGRGGGNYGYTF. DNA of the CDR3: TGCGCCAGCAGCCAAGAGGAGTGGGGCAGGGGAGGAGGCAACTATGGCTACACCTTC.

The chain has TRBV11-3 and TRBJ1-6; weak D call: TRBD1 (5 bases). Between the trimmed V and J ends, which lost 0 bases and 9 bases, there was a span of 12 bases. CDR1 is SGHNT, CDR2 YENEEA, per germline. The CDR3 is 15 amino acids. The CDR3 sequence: CASSLDNRGLSPLHF. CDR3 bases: TGTGCCAGCAGCTTAGACAATAGGGGTCTTTCACCCCTCCACTTT.

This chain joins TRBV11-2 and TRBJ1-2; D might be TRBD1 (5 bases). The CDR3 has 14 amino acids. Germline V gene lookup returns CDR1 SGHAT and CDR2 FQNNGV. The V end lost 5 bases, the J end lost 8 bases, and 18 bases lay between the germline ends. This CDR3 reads CASSPSQEGLGYTF. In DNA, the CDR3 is TGTGCCAGCAGCCCGTCCCAGGAGGGGCTCGGCTACACCTTC.

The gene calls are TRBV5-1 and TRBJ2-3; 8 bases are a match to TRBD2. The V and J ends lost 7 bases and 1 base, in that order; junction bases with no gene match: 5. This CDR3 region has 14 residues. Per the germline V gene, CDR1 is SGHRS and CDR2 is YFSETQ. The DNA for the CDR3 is TGCGCCAGCCGCGAGACTAGCGGCACAGATACGCAGTATTTT. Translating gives CASRETSGTDTQYF.

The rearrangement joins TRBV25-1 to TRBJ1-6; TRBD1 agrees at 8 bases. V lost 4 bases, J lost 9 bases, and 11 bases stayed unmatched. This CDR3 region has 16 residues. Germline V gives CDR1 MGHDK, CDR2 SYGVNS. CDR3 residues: CASSAQGQVKGSPLHF. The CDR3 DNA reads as TGTGCCAGCAGTGCCCAGGGACAGGTGAAAGGTTCACCCCTCCACTTT.

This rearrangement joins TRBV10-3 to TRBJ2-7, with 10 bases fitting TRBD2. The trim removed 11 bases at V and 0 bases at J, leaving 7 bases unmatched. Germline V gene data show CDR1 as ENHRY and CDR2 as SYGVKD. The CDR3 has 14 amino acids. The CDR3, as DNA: TGTGCCGTTAGCGGGAGGAACATCTCCTACGAGCAGTACTTC. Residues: CAVSGRNISYEQYF.

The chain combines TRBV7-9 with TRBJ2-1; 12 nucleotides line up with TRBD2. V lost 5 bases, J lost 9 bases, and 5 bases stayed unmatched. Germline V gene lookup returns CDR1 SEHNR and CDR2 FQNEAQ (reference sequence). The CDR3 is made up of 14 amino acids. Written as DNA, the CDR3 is TGTGCCAGCAGCCCGACTAGCGGGAGCGTTGAGCAGTTCTTC. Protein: CASSPTSGSVEQFF.

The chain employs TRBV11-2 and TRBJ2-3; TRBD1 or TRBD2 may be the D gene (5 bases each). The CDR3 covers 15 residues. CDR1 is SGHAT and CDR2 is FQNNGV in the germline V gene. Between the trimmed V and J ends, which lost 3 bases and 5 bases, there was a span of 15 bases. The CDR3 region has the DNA TGTGCCAGCAGCTTCAGCCGGGGCCTGGGAGATACGCAGTATTTT. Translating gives CASSFSRGLGDTQYF.

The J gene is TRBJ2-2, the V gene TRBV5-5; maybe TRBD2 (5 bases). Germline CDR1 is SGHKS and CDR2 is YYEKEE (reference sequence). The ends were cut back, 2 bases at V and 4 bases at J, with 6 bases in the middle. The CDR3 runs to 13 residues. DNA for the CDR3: TGTGCCAGCAGCTTTCGGGGCACCGGGGAGCTGTTTTTT. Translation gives CASSFRGTGELFF. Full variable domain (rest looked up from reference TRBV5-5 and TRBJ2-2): DAGVTQSPTHLIKTRGQQVTLRCSPISGHKSVSWYQQVLGQGPQFIFQYYEKEERGRGNFPDRFSARQFPNYSSELNVNALLLGDSALYLCASSFRGTGELFFGEGSRLTVL.

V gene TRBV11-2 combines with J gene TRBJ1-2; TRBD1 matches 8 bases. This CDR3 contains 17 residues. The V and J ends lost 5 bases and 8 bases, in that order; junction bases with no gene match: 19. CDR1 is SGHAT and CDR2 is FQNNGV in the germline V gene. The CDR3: CASSPRAKTGQGHGYTF. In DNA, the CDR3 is TGTGCCAGCAGCCCGCGAGCCAAAACAGGACAGGGCCACGGCTACACCTTC.

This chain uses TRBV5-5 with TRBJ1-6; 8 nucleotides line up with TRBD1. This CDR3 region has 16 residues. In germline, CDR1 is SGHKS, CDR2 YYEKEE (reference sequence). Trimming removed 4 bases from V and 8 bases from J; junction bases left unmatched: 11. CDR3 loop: CASSPLRTGWDSPLHF. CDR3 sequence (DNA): TGTGCCAGCAGCCCCCTAAGGACAGGGTGGGATTCACCCCTCCACTTT.

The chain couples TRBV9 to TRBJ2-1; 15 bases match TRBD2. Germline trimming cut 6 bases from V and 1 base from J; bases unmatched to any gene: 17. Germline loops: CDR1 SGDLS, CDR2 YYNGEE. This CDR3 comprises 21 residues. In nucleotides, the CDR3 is TGTGCCAGCACCAGGGGGACTAGCGGGAGGCCTCCTTTTGTATCCTACAATGAGCAGTTCTTC. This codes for CASTRGTSGRPPFVSYNEQFF.

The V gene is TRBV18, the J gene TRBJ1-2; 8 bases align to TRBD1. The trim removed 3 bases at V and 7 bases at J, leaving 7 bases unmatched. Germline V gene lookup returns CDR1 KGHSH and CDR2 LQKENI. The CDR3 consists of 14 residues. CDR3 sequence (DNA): TGTGCCAGCTCACCGAACGCGGACAGGGCTGGCTACACCTTC. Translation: CASSPNADRAGYTF.

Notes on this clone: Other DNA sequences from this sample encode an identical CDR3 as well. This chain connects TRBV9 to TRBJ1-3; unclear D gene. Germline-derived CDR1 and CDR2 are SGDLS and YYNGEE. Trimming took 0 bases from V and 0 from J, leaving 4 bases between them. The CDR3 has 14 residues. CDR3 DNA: TGTGCCAGCAGCGTAGGTTACTCTGGAAACACCATATATTTT. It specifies CASSVGYSGNTIYF.

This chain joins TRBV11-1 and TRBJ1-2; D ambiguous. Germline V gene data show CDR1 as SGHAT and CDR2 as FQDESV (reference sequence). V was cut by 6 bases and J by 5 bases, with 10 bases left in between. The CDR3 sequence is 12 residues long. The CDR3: CASSPDTYGYTF. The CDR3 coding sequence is TGTGCCAGCAGTCCCGACACGTATGGCTACACCTTC. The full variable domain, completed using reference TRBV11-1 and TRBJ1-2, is EAEVAQSPRYKITEKSQAVAFWCDPISGHATLYWYRQILGQGPELLVQFQDESVVDDSQLPKDRFSAERLKGVDSTLKIQPAELGDSAMYLCASSPDTYGYTFGSGTRLTVV.

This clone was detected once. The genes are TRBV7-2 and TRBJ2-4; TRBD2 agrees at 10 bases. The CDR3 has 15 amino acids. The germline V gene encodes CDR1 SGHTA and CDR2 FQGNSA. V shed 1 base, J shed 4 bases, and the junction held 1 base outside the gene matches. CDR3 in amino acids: CASSLEAGGKNIQYF. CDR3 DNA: TGTGCCAGCAGCTTAGAAGCGGGAGGGAAAAACATTCAGTACTTC. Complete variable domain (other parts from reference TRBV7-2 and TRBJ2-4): GAGVSQSPSNKVTEKGKDVELRCDPISGHTALYWYRQSLGQGLEFLIYFQGNSAPDKSGLPSDRFSAERTGGSVSTLTIQRTQQEDSAVYLCASSLEAGGKNIQYFGAGTRLSVL.

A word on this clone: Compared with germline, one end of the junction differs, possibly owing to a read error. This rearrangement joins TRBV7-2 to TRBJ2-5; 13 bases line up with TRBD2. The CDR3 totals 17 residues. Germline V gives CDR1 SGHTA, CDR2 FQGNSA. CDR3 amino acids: CASSLATSGGTRGTQYF. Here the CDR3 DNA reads TGTGCCAGCAGCCTAGCGACTAGCGGGGGGACTCGTGGGACCCAGTACTTC.

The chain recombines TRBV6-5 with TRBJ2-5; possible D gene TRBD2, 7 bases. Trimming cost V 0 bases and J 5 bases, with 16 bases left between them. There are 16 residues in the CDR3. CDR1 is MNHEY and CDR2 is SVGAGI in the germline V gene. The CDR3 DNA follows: TGTGCCAGCAGTTACTCGATGGGGGGGGCGGGCGAGACCCAGTACTTC. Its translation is CASSYSMGGAGETQYF.

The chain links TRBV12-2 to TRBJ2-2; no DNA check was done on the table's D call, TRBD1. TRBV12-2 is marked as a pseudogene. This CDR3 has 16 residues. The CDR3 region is CASRLARQGGSGELFF. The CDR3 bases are TGTGCAAGTCGCTTAGCGAGGCAGGGGGGTTCCGGGGAGCTGTTTTTT.

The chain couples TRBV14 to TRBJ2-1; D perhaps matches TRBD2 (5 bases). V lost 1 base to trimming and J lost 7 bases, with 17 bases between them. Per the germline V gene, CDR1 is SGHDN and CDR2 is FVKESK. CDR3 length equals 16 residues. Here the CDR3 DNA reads TGTGCCAGCAGCCAAGGGGCTAGCAGATTGAGGAATGAGCAGTTCTTC. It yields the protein CASSQGASRLRNEQFF.